This TCR beta chain stems from a study of blood T cell repertoires in COVID-19. Study summary: Sites in the United States, Italy and Spain provided acute and convalescent COVID-19 samples.

Living in about two dozen US areas, the participants were between roughly 18 and 89 years of age. Membership in each cohort depended on participant-reported clinical history. This clone showed up just once. Authors' processing steps: Amplifying reference gene primers gave estimates of nucleated cell counts. TCRdb's table, derived via immunoSEQ multiplex PCR, lists solely in-frame clones and lacks some. Clone size and the V and J calls come from that table; the DNA yielded D and trimming. The sample carries about 160,000 clones, about four fifths recorded once. This CDR3 contains 16 residues. CDR1 and CDR2 (germline): MDHEN, SYDVKM. Trimming cost V 6 bases and J 5 bases, with 19 bases left between them.

The receptor was isolated from a woman aged 60-75 years who had recovered from COVID-19. The sample was PBMCs or T cells enriched from blood (not recorded which). The chain recombines TRBV28 with TRBJ2-2; D ambiguous. This chain's CDR3 is CASSPAAGGRTGELFF. The CDR3 nucleotides are TGTGCCAGCAGCCCCGCCGCAGGTGGCCGAACCGGGGAGCTGTTTTTT.